The clone carrying this TCR beta chain was counted many times. Its antigen is as yet unknown. The sample belongs to a study of T cells after yellow fever vaccination. Overall study findings and caveats: Reappearance after the booster was observed for most primary-vaccination clones (roughly 97% CD4, just over 85% CD8).

A process of 5'RACE template switching, which added a universal primer site and UMIs, was used to make TCR cDNA. TCRdb independently ran MiXCR on the 5' RACE reads; one entry per CDR3 protein. The profile shows some 300,000 distinct CDR3 sequences, around 3.6% of them singletons. The sample was PBMCs, taken on the day of the yellow fever booster vaccination. This clonotype was sampled from a man aged 18 to 30 who received the YFV17D yellow fever vaccine.

Here the CDR3 reads CASSFGTAYEQYF. Written as DNA, the CDR3 is TGTGCCAGCAGCTTCGGGACAGCCTACGAGCAGTACTTC. This chain links TRBV11-2 with TRBJ2-7; TRBD1 agrees at 7 bases. CDR1 is SGHAT and CDR2 is FQNNGV in the germline V gene. The CDR3 runs 13 residues. V gave up 3 bases and J gave up 2 bases; unmatched junction bases: 1.